The clone carrying this TCR beta chain was observed once. Measured with immunoSEQ multiplex PCR; TCRdb has only the in-frame clones, and not every one. The sample has 110,000 to 150,000 clones, around four fifths seen once. The CDR3 consists of 16 residues. The germline gives CDR1 LGHNA, CDR2 YNFKEQ. V was pared by 4 bases and J by 5 bases, with 6 bases of the junction left unmatched. These data belong to a study of blood T cell repertoires in COVID-19. This TCR was sampled from a woman aged 50 to 60 who had recovered from COVID-19. V and J are TRBV4-2 and TRBJ2-1; 12 bases match TRBD2. Sequences were obtained from PBMCs or T cells enriched from blood (not recorded which). The CDR3 DNA sequence: TGTGCCAGCAGCCGCCAACTAGCGGGGGGTGACAATGAGCAGTTCTTC. Amino acid sequence: CASSRQLAGGDNEQFF.